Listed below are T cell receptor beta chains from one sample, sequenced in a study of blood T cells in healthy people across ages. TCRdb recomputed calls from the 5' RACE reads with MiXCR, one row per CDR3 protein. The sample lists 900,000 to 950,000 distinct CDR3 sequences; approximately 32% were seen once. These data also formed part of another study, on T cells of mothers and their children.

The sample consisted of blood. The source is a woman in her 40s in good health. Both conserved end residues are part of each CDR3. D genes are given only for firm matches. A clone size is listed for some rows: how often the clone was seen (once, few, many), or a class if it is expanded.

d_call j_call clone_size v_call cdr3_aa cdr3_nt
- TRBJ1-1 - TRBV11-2 CAGSLDGVGNTEAFF TGTGCCGGCAGCTTAGATGGGGTCGGGAACACTGAAGCTTTCTTT
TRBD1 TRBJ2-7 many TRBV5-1 CASSLGQGADEQYF TGCGCCAGCAGCTTGGGACAGGGGGCCGACGAGCAGTACTTC
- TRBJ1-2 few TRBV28 CASSRQNWGYTF TGTGCCAGCAGTAGACAGAACTGGGGCTACACCTTC
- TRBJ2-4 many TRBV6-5 CASSNAVVDIQYF TGTGCCAGCAGTAACGCCGTCGTGGACATTCAGTACTTC
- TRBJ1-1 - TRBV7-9 CASSLVHSNTEAFF TGTGCCAGCAGCTTGGTACACTCGAACACTGAAGCTTTCTTT
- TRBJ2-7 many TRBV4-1 CASSQEGSGSYEQYF TGCGCCAGCAGCCAAGAGGGGTCAGGGAGCTACGAGCAGTACTTC
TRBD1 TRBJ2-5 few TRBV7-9 CASSFDFRDRTQETQYF TGTGCCAGCAGCTTCGACTTTCGGGACAGGACACAAGAGACCCAGTACTTC
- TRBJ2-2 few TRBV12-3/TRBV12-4 CASSRSGIASGELFF TGTGCCAGCAGTCGATCCGGGATCGCGAGCGGGGAGCTGTTTTTT
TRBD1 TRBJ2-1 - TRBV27 CASTRGTGVCNEQFF TGTGCCAGCACTCGGGGGACAGGGGTGTGCAATGAGCAGTTCTTC
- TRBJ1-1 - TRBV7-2 CASSLPRIETVSNMNTEAFF TGTGCCAGCAGCTTACCCCGAATTGAGACAGTTTCTAACATGAACACTGAAGCTTTCTTT
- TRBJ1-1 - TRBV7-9 CASSLAVGPDTEAFF TGTGCCAGCAGCTTAGCGGTGGGGCCTGACACTGAAGCTTTCTTT
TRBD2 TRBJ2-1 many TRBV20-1 CSARAVAGGPYNEQFF TGCAGTGCTAGAGCCGTAGCGGGGGGCCCCTACAATGAGCAGTTCTTC
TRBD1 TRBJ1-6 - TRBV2 CASRDRQGQNSPLHF TGTGCCAGCAGGGACAGGCAGGGTCAAAATTCACCCCTCCACTTT
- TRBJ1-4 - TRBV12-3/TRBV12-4 CASSNTYLPNEKLFF TGTGCCAGCAGCAATACTTATTTGCCTAATGAAAAACTGTTTTTT
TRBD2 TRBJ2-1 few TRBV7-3 CASSRLAGEVNEQFF TGTGCCAGCAGCCGACTAGCGGGGGAGGTCAATGAGCAGTTCTTC
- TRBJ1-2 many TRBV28 CASSSTPPGAYGYTF TGTGCCAGCAGTTCCACTCCTCCAGGGGCCTATGGCTACACCTTC
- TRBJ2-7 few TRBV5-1 CASSYDSTYEQYF TGCGCCAGCAGCTATGACAGCACCTACGAGCAGTACTTC
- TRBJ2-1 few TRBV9 CASNETPQGGKGEQFF TGTGCCAGCAACGAGACCCCCCAGGGGGGAAAGGGTGAGCAGTTCTTC
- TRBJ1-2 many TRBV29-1 CSVEQKPGHSNYGYTF TGCAGCGTTGAACAAAAGCCGGGACACTCTAACTATGGCTACACCTTC
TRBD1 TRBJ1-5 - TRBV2 CASSHWGQSNQPQHF TGTGCCAGCAGTCATTGGGGACAGTCCAATCAGCCCCAGCATTTT
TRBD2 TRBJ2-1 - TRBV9 CASSVSAGGPNKQFF TGTGCCAGCAGCGTATCGGCGGGGGGGCCTAATAAGCAGTTCTTC
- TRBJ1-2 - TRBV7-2 CASSSVYGYTF TGTGCCAGCAGCTCCGTCTATGGCTACACCTTC
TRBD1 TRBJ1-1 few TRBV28 CASRPRQGSTEAFF TGTGCCAGCAGGCCCCGACAGGGGAGCACTGAAGCTTTCTTT
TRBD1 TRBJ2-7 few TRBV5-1 CASSSADRGIHEQYF TGCGCCAGCAGCTCGGCGGACAGGGGAATTCACGAGCAGTACTTC
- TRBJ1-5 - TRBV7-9 CASSSDSRRPQHF TGTGCCAGCAGCTCGGACAGCCGCCGGCCCCAGCATTTT
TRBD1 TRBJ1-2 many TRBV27 CASSLLQGAASNYGYTF TGTGCCAGCAGTTTATTACAGGGGGCGGCAAGTAACTATGGCTACACCTTC